Below are 23 T cell receptor beta chains sequenced from a single sample in a study of T cell repertoires in cytomegalovirus infection. What these receptors recognize is not known. Each CDR3 protein gets one entry after TCRdb re-called the reads with MiXCR. The table has roughly 310,000 distinct CDR3 sequences, 29% seen once. The source material was cultured PBMCs, sampled from culture after CMV antigen stimulation. The source of these receptors is a human donor in good health (CMV status not recorded). Some clones in this sample may be carry-over from other donors' samples.

This clonotype was seen more than once but under ten times. The V gene is TRBV7-3, the J gene TRBJ1-2, with unresolved D. V dropped 1 base and J dropped 7 bases, with 13 bases sitting between them. There are 14 residues in the CDR3. CDR1 and CDR2 (germline): SGHTA, FQGTGA. The CDR3, as DNA: TGTGCCAGCAGCTTAAGTCCAGAGGGCGGTGGCTACACCTTC. It is translated as CASSLSPEGGGYTF.

This clonotype was detected once. The rearrangement joins TRBV9 to TRBJ1-3, with a possible D match to TRBD1 (6 bases). There are 16 residues in the CDR3. Trimming took off 4 bases at V and 0 bases at J, with 14 bases between the two ends. Germline V gives CDR1 SGDLS, CDR2 YYNGEE. The CDR3 is CASSQGGGYSGNTIYF. CDR3 nucleotide sequence: TGTGCCAGCAGCCAGGGAGGGGGGTACTCTGGAAACACCATATATTTT.

This clonotype was seen ten or more times. The chain joins TRBV7-2 to TRBJ2-7; D remains unclear. V was trimmed by 3 bases and J by 0 bases, leaving 9 bases between them. The V gene's germline CDR1 is SGHTA and CDR2 FQGNSA. This CDR3 spans 14 amino acids. The CDR3 region is CASSFRLSSYEQYF. Here the CDR3 DNA reads TGTGCCAGCAGCTTTAGATTAAGCTCCTACGAGCAGTACTTC.

V usage is TRBV6-6 and J usage is TRBJ2-2; D unclear. The germline V and J ends were trimmed by 3 bases and 1 base, with 6 bases remaining between them. This CDR3 comprises 14 residues. Looked up from germline, CDR1 is MNHNY and CDR2 is SVGAGI (reference sequence). CDR3 region: CASSYIGNTGELFF. The CDR3 DNA reads TGTGCCAGCAGTTATATAGGGAACACCGGGGAGCTGTTTTTT.

The table lists this clonotype with a few counts. The V call is TRBV25-1, the J call TRBJ1-1; D unresolved. CDR3 length equals 13 residues. Trimming cost V 3 bases and J 1 base, with 6 bases left between them. Germline assignment: CDR1 MGHDK and CDR2 SYGVNS. The CDR3 protein is CASSDVRNTEAFF. The CDR3 DNA reads as TGTGCCAGCAGTGACGTGAGGAACACTGAAGCTTTCTTT.

This rearrangement joins TRBV5-1 to TRBJ2-3, with D maybe TRBD2 (5 bases). This CDR3 contains 14 residues. V was shortened by 9 bases and J by 1 base, with 15 bases between the two germline ends. Germline CDR1 is SGHRS and CDR2 is YFSETQ. This CDR3 reads CATQYSAGTDTQYF. The CDR3 nucleotides read TGCGCCACTCAATATAGCGCGGGCACAGATACGCAGTATTTT.

The CDR3 sequence is CASSGPRIYGYTF. The DNA of the CDR3 is TGTGCCAGTTCCGGGCCTCGAATTTATGGCTACACCTTC. V gene TRBV19 combines with J gene TRBJ1-2; D is unclear. V was shortened by 8 bases and J by 5 bases, with 15 bases between the two germline ends. CDR1 is LNHDA and CDR2 is SQIVND in the germline V gene (reference sequence). The CDR3 is 13 amino acids.

This clonotype came up many times. The chain combines TRBV12-3 or TRBV12-4 with TRBJ1-2; D remains ambiguous. V lost 3 bases, J lost 3 bases, and 23 bases lay in between. This CDR3 comprises 18 residues. The CDR3 region has the DNA TGTGCCAGCAGTTTGAGGCGGGGTGGCAGCCTCTTTCACTATGGCTACACCTTC. Residues: CASSLRRGGSLFHYGYTF.

The chain joins TRBV18 to TRBJ1-6; D may be TRBD1 (5 bases). Per germline, CDR1 KGHSH and CDR2 LQKENI. This CDR3 has 15 amino acids. The V and J ends lost 3 bases and 0 bases respectively, with 6 bases between them. CDR3 DNA sequence: TGTGCCAGCTCACCGGGGGTCTCCTATAATTCACCCCTCCACTTT. This translates into CASSPGVSYNSPLHF.

This chain links TRBV7-9 with TRBJ2-7, with D possibly matching TRBD1 (5 bases). This CDR3 region has 15 residues. Trimming cost V 1 base and J 0 bases, with 10 bases left between them. Per germline, CDR1 SEHNR and CDR2 FQNEAQ (reference sequence). CDR3 sequence (DNA): TGTGCCAGCAGCTTAGGTCGACAGTCCTCCTACGAGCAGTACTTC. Protein: CASSLGRQSSYEQYF.

This chain uses TRBV4-1 with TRBJ2-7; D is possibly TRBD1 or TRBD2 (6 bases each). The CDR3 covers 13 residues. Trimming pared 2 bases from V and 6 bases from J, leaving 11 bases between. The germline V gene has CDR1 MGHRA and CDR2 YSYEKL. The CDR3 loop reads CASSQRGGLEQYF. CDR3 in DNA: TGCGCCAGCAGCCAAAGAGGGGGACTCGAGCAGTACTTC.

The rearrangement links TRBV9 to TRBJ2-3; 7 nucleotides line up with TRBD2. Per germline, CDR1 SGDLS and CDR2 YYNGEE. The V gene end was trimmed by 0 bases and the J gene end by 3 bases; junction bases not matched to a gene: 7. This CDR3 spans 16 amino acids. The CDR3 is CASSVDAGVSTDTQYF. For the CDR3, the DNA is TGTGCCAGCAGCGTAGACGCGGGAGTTAGTACAGATACGCAGTATTTT.

Ten or more counts support this clonotype. The genes are TRBV7-2 and TRBJ1-5; TRBD1 aligns across 7 bases. CDR1 and CDR2 from the germline V gene are SGHTA and FQGNSA. CDR3 size: 15 residues. Losses at the gene ends were 3 bases for V and 6 bases for J; bases not matched to a gene: 8. This CDR3 is CASSLSQGVAQPQHF. As DNA, the CDR3 is TGTGCCAGCAGCTTGTCCCAGGGGGTGGCTCAGCCCCAGCATTTT.

This clonotype was observed a few times. The chain combines TRBV5-1 with TRBJ2-4, with a possible D match to TRBD1 (6 bases). The CDR3 length is 15 residues. The V end was cut by 4 bases, the J end by 6 bases, with 17 bases between. Looked up from germline, CDR1 is SGHRS and CDR2 is YFSETQ. Here the CDR3 reads CASSLRQAGSNIQYF. The CDR3 nucleotides read TGCGCCAGCAGCCTAAGACAGGCGGGCTCAAACATTCAGTACTTC.

V usage is TRBV10-3 and J usage is TRBJ1-1; no clear D. The V end lost 8 bases, the J end lost 3 bases, and 13 bases lay between the germline ends. The CDR3 is 13 amino acids. Germline assignment: CDR1 ENHRY and CDR2 SYGVKD. DNA for the CDR3: TGTGCCATCGCGGGTCAATCAGACACTGAAGCTTTCTTT. It yields the protein CAIAGQSDTEAFF.

The chain employs TRBV6-4 and TRBJ2-1; TRBD2 might be the D (5 bases). This CDR3 region has 14 residues. CDR1 is MRHNA and CDR2 is SNTAGT in the germline V gene. With 2 bases removed from V and 7 bases from J, the gap between germline ends came to 12 bases. The CDR3 DNA reads as TGTGCCAGCAGTGACCGCTACGGGGAAAATGAGCAGTTCTTC. Its protein is CASSDRYGENEQFF.

This sequence joins TRBV14 and TRBJ2-7; D gene uncertain. The CDR3 is 15 residues long. Germline V lookup: CDR1 SGHDN, CDR2 FVKESK. Trimming left V 1 base short and J 3 bases short, with 13 bases between. DNA for the CDR3: TGTGCCAGCAGCCAAGGAAATTTTCCGGTCTACGAGCAGTACTTC. It codes for CASSQGNFPVYEQYF.

This clonotype was seen a few times. The V call is TRBV5-1, the J call TRBJ1-1, with D hard to call. V dropped 1 base and J dropped 7 bases, with 17 bases sitting between them. Germline V CDR1 and CDR2: SGHRS, YFSETQ. The CDR3 has 15 residues. CDR3 amino acids: CASSLYPVSKNEAFF. The CDR3 DNA reads as TGCGCCAGCAGCTTGTATCCAGTTTCGAAGAATGAAGCTTTCTTT. The complete variable domain, with remaining parts taken from reference TRBV5-1 and TRBJ1-1, reads KAGVTQTPRYLIKTRGQQVTLSCSPISGHRSVSWYQQTPGQGLQFLFEYFSETQRNKGNFPGRFSGRQFSNSRSEMNVSTLELGDSALYLCASSLYPVSKNEAFFGQGTRLTVV.

This clonotype was seen more than once but under ten times. This chain joins TRBV7-8 and TRBJ1-2, with no clear D. Germline CDR1 reads SGHVS; CDR2 reads FQNEAQ. Between the trimmed V and J ends, which lost 6 bases and 4 bases, there was a span of 15 bases. The CDR3 has 14 amino acids. The CDR3 nucleotides read TGTGCCAGCAGGAACGAACGACGGCTCTATGGCTACACCTTC. Translated, it gives CASRNERRLYGYTF.

This clonotype was counted many times. The V gene is TRBV7-3, the J gene TRBJ2-2; maybe TRBD1 (5 bases). Between the trimmed V and J ends, which lost 3 bases and 7 bases, there was a span of 12 bases. The CDR3 loop spans 14 amino acids. The germline V gene has CDR1 SGHTA and CDR2 FQGTGA. The CDR3 bases are TGTGCCAGCAGCTTTCAGGGTTACAGCGGGGAGCTGTTTTTT. Encoded protein: CASSFQGYSGELFF.

This clonotype was counted between two and nine times. The chain carries TRBV6-6 and TRBJ2-7; 13 bases map to TRBD2. The CDR3 consists of 16 residues. Germline V gene data show CDR1 as MNHNY and CDR2 as SVGAGI (reference sequence). V was clipped by 5 bases and J by 5 bases; unmatched bases: 9. The CDR3 loop reads CASSGPGLAGWDEQYF. The CDR3 DNA reads TGTGCCAGCAGTGGCCCGGGACTAGCGGGATGGGACGAGCAGTACTTC.

This clonotype was observed a handful of times. V usage is TRBV2 and J usage is TRBJ2-2; no clear D gene. Trimming removed 6 bases at V and 7 bases at J, with 6 bases between. The germline V gene has CDR1 SNHLY and CDR2 FYNNEI. The CDR3 consists of 11 residues. This CDR3 is CASSAYGELFF. DNA for the CDR3: TGTGCCAGCAGCGCCTACGGGGAGCTGTTTTTT.

This clonotype was recorded at least ten times. This rearrangement joins TRBV5-1 to TRBJ2-5; D remains ambiguous. Germline lookup yields CDR1 SGHRS and CDR2 YFSETQ. CDR3 size: 18 residues. The V end lost 0 bases, the J end lost 1 base, and 19 bases lay between the germline ends. CDR3 sequence (DNA): TGCGCCAGCAGCTTGGAAATTAGGTCTACACTCCTCCAAGAGACCCAGTACTTC. Its translation: CASSLEIRSTLLQETQYF.